The next 11 T cell receptor beta chains were all read from a single sample in a study of blood T cell repertoires in COVID-19. The table came from immunoSEQ multiplex PCR; TCRdb's copy has only in-frame clones and leaves some out. Of around 70,000 clones in the sample, about four fifths were seen once. Sequenced material: peripheral blood. Source of these receptors: a man in his sixties or seventies who had recovered from COVID-19.

In its sample, this clone was seen a few times. V is TRBV7-8 and J is TRBJ2-2; 9 bases are shared with TRBD1. The V segment lost 6 bases and the J segment 4 bases; nucleotides outside the gene matches: 6. The CDR3 covers 15 residues. Germline CDR1 reads SGHVS; CDR2 reads FQNEAQ. CDR3 protein: CASRFGTGLTGELFF. CDR3 bases: TGTGCCAGCAGATTTGGGACAGGGCTCACCGGGGAGCTGTTTTTT. The whole variable domain, filled in from reference TRBV7-8 and TRBJ2-2, reads GAGVSQSPRYKVAKRGQDVALRCDPISGHVSLFWYQQALGQGPEFLTYFQNEAQLDKSGLPSDRFFAERPEGSVSTLKIQRTQQEDSAVYLCASRFGTGLTGELFFGEGSRLTVL.

This clone was detected only a few times. J is TRBJ1-4 and V is TRBV13; D is possibly TRBD1 (5 bases). With 6 bases removed from V and 5 bases from J, the gap between germline ends came to 13 bases. CDR1 is PRHDT and CDR2 is FYEKMQ in the germline V gene (reference sequence). The CDR3 length is 14 residues. Here the CDR3 reads CASRRGLTNEKLFF. As DNA, the CDR3 is TGTGCCAGCAGGAGGGGACTGACGAATGAAAAACTGTTTTTT.

The chain employs TRBV28 and TRBJ1-4; D gene uncertain. From germline, CDR1 is MDHEN and CDR2 SYDVKM. The CDR3 is 12 amino acids. Trimming removed 8 bases from V and 11 bases from J, with 15 bases in between. The CDR3 loop reads CASLGVGRKLFF. The CDR3 DNA follows: TGTGCCAGCCTCGGGGTCGGTCGGAAACTGTTTTTT.

CDR3 in amino acids: CASERTRGAETQYF. Written as DNA, the CDR3 is TGTGCCAGTGAACGGACTAGAGGGGCAGAGACCCAGTACTTC. V and J are TRBV28 and TRBJ2-5; 7 bases align to TRBD2. CDR1 MDHEN and CDR2 SYDVKM come from the germline V gene. The CDR3 is made up of 14 amino acids. V trimming: 9 bases; J trimming: 4 bases; junction bases outside the gene matches: 11.

The chain couples TRBV30 to TRBJ1-1, with a possible D match to TRBD1 (6 bases). The V and J ends lost 3 bases and 8 bases respectively, with 19 bases between them. CDR1 is GTSNPN, CDR2 SVGIG, per germline (reference sequence). This CDR3 is built from 14 residues. DNA for the CDR3: TGTGCCTGGAGCGCTATTGGGGTAGACAGGGAAGCTTTCTTT. It yields the protein CAWSAIGVDREAFF.

The chain joins TRBV4-3 to TRBJ1-1; D is undetermined. Trimming left V 7 bases short and J 2 bases short, with 11 bases between. Germline CDR1 is LGHNA and CDR2 is YSLEER. The CDR3 runs 13 residues. CDR3 nucleotides: TGCGCCAGCAAGAGAGTCGCCAACACTGAAGCTTTCTTT. Translating it yields CASKRVANTEAFF.

This clone came up once. The chain couples TRBV27 to TRBJ2-1; TRBD2 matches at 10 bases. With V trimmed by 6 bases and J by 4 bases, 9 bases remained unmatched. The CDR3 runs 16 residues. The germline gives CDR1 MNHEY, CDR2 SMNVEV (reference sequence). CDR3 DNA: TGTGCCAGCAGCCCCCGACTAGCGGGCCTATACAATGAGCAGTTCTTC. Translated, it gives CASSPRLAGLYNEQFF.

Ten or more counts support this clone. The rearrangement joins TRBV19 to TRBJ1-1, with TRBD1 matching 9 bases. Germline CDR1 LNHDA, CDR2 SQIVND (reference sequence). The V and J ends lost 5 bases and 0 bases, in that order; junction bases with no gene match: 10. The CDR3 extends over 17 amino acids. CDR3 nucleotide sequence: TGTGCCAGTAGTCCAGGGACAGGGCTATTCATGAACACTGAAGCTTTCTTT. Translated: CASSPGTGLFMNTEAFF.

The rearrangement uses TRBV5-6 and TRBJ2-3; weak D call: TRBD1 (5 bases). Germline lookup yields CDR1 SGHDT and CDR2 YYEEEE. V lost 0 bases to trimming and J lost 4 bases, with 12 bases between them. The CDR3 is 15 residues long. In DNA form, the CDR3 reads TGTGCCAGCAGCTTGGTGGGGCCTTTAGCAGATACGCAGTATTTT. This gives the protein CASSLVGPLADTQYF.

In this sample, this clone turned up once. This rearrangement joins TRBV3-1 (or the pseudogene TRBV3-2) to TRBJ2-1; D is perhaps TRBD2 (5 bases). The CDR3 length is 17 residues. Trimming cost V 0 bases and J 3 bases, with 15 bases left between them. Germline loops: CDR1 LGHDT, CDR2 YNNKEL (reference sequence). This CDR3 reads CASSQEARRINYNEQFF. CDR3 DNA sequence: TGTGCCAGCAGCCAAGAAGCGAGGAGGATAAACTACAATGAGCAGTTCTTC.

This chain joins TRBV19 and TRBJ2-3; 16 positions agree with TRBD2. The CDR3 length is 17 residues. V trimming: 3 bases; J trimming: 6 bases; junction bases outside the gene matches: 6. In germline, CDR1 is LNHDA, CDR2 SQIVND (reference sequence). Here the CDR3 DNA reads TGTGCCAGTAGTATCGGGACTAGCGGGGGGGCGTGGGATACGCAGTATTTT. Its translation: CASSIGTSGGAWDTQYF. Full variable domain (rest looked up from reference TRBV19 and TRBJ2-3): DGGITQSPKYLFRKEGQNVTLSCEQNLNHDAMYWYRQDPGQGLRLIYYSQIVNDFQKGDIAEGYSVSREKKESFPLTVTSAQKNPTAFYLCASSIGTSGGAWDTQYFGPGTRLTVL.